This T cell receptor (beta chain) was sequenced for a study of T cell repertoires in cytomegalovirus infection. The CDR3 has 13 amino acids. CDR1 and CDR2 (germline): MGHRA, YSYEKL. TCRdb called the reads again in MiXCR, with one record for every CDR3 protein. The data contain hundreds of thousands of distinct CDR3 sequences, 30% to 40% of them seen just once; the ten biggest clones take up roughly 13%. In regard to this clonotype: What it recognizes is unknown. A read error may account for a junction end that differs from germline.

Findings and limits, study-wide: The ex vivo response was dominated by HLA-C-restricted CMV-specific TCR beta clonotypes.

The receptor was derived from a human donor in good health (CMV status not recorded). Some clones in this sample may be carry-over from other donors' samples. The chain links TRBV4-1 to TRBJ2-7, with D unclear. Here the sequenced sample was cultured CD8+ T cells from PBMCs, taken from culture after CMV antigen stimulation. The CDR3 sequence is CANSQVTTYEQYF. The DNA of the CDR3 is TGCGCCAACAGCCAAGTTACGACCTACGAGCAGTACTTC.